This T cell receptor (beta chain) appears in the sequencing data of a study of cytomegalovirus exposure and HLA in healthy donors. Study summary: Falling in the Caucasian-associated ancestry cluster were 65% to 90% of about 400 genotyped donors. Study results and caveats: TCR beta V segments were, for the most part, productive about 87% or about 30% of the time in an earlier analysis. Associated with cytomegalovirus, according to the listing, were 150 to 200 TCR beta chains. It has been reported that TCR beta sequences accurately predicted the HLA-A and HLA-B alleles of most subjects.

V trimming: 3 bases; J trimming: 6 bases; junction bases outside the gene matches: 3. Germline values: CDR1 MGHDK, CDR2 SYGVNS. The CDR3 contains 15 residues. PCR primers comprised 60 Vbeta and 13 Jbeta primers. Here immunoSEQ multiplex PCR was the method, and the copy in TCRdb shows in-frame clones only, minus some. Of about 60,000 clones detected, approximately 70% appear once; the ten largest clones hold approximately 20%. Of note for this clone: Its specificity is unknown.

The receptor was isolated from a woman in her fifties or sixties in good health and CMV-seropositive. The sequenced sample consisted of PBMCs. V is TRBV25-1 and J is TRBJ2-2; the match to TRBD1 covers 11 bases. The CDR3 nucleotides are TGTGCCAGCAGTGATCCGGGACAGGGGGCCGGGGAGCTGTTTTTT. This sequence encodes CASSDPGQGAGELFF.